The present T cell receptor (beta chain) was sequenced within a study of shared clonotypes between healthy human individuals. This clone was detected once. The method was immunoSEQ multiplex PCR; TCRdb's version includes in-frame clones alone and lacks a portion of them. The sample holds about 590,000 clones, just under 97% seen once. The naive CD8 subset, CD45RO-negative cells positively selected for CCR7, excluded terminally differentiated effector memory CD45RA+ cells. The sequenced sample was naive CD8+ T cells sorted from blood. This sequence was found in a woman between 25 and 40 years old in good health.

CDR3 protein: CASSPGGRGDYEQYF. DNA of the CDR3: TGTGCCAGCAGCCCGGGGGGGCGGGGAGACTACGAGCAGTACTTC. The genes are TRBV13 and TRBJ2-7; TRBD2 matches at 8 bases. The CDR3 has 15 amino acids. Germline lookup yields CDR1 PRHDT and CDR2 FYEKMQ (reference sequence). Unmatched junction bases numbered 9, after V lost 5 bases and J lost 3 bases.